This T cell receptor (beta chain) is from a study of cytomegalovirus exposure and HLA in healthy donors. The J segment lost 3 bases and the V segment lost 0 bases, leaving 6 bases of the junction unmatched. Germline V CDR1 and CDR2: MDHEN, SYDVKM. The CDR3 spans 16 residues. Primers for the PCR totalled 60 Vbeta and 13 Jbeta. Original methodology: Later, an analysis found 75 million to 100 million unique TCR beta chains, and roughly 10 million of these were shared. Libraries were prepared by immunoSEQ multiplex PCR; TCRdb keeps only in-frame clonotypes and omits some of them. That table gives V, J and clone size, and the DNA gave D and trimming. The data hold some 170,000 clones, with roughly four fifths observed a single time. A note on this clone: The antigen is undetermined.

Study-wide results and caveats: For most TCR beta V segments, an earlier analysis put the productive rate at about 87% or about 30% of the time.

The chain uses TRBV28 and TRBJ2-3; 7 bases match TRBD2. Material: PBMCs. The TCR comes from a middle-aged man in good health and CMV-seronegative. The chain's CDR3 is CASSLWGEGWTDTQYF. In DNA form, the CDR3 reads TGTGCCAGCAGTTTATGGGGGGAGGGATGGACAGATACGCAGTATTTT.